One sample yielded the 26 T cell receptor beta chains listed below, sequenced in a study of cytomegalovirus exposure and HLA in healthy donors. The PCR used 60 Vbeta and 13 Jbeta primers. TCRdb keeps only in-frame clones here, not all; method: immunoSEQ multiplex PCR. The sample records 150,000 to 200,000 clones, around 87% being singletons. The material sequenced was PBMCs. The receptors come from a woman under 30 in good health and CMV-seronegative.

The chain carries TRBV11-2 and TRBJ2-3; 7 bases are a match to TRBD2. CDR1 SGHAT and CDR2 FQNNGV come from the germline V gene. The CDR3 contains 17 residues. J was trimmed by 0 bases and V by 4 bases; bases with no gene match: 10. The CDR3 DNA sequence: TGTGCCAGCAGCTCCCGAGGAGGAGCGGGGAGCACAGATACGCAGTATTTT. Amino acids: CASSSRGGAGSTDTQYF.

The rearrangement links TRBV13 to TRBJ2-1; TRBD2 matches 13 bases. The junction had 5 bases not matched to a gene; V was cut back by 4 bases and J by 2 bases. This CDR3 has 17 residues. From germline, CDR1 is PRHDT and CDR2 FYEKMQ (reference sequence). DNA for the CDR3: TGTGCCAGCAGCTCCCTGACTAGCGGGGGGACCTACAATGAGCAGTTCTTC. Translation: CASSSLTSGGTYNEQFF.

V is TRBV5-5 and J is TRBJ2-7, with D tentatively TRBD2 (6 bases). Germline V CDR1 and CDR2: SGHKS, YYEKEE (reference sequence). V lost 0 bases to trimming and J lost 6 bases, with 19 bases between them. This CDR3 has 16 residues. The CDR3 sequence is CASSLEFRLRGGEQYF. The CDR3 nucleotides are TGTGCCAGCAGCTTGGAATTTAGACTCCGGGGAGGCGAGCAGTACTTC.

The gene calls are TRBV28 and TRBJ2-7, with 9 positions matching TRBD2. Germline CDR1 and CDR2: MDHEN and SYDVKM. V lost 6 bases and J lost 5; bases outside the gene matches: 14. This CDR3 spans 16 amino acids. The DNA for the CDR3 is TGTGCCAGCAGGAAAACAGCGGGGGGATCCTCACACGAGCAGTACTTC. It yields the protein CASRKTAGGSSHEQYF. Full variable domain (rest looked up from reference TRBV28 and TRBJ2-7): DVKVTQSSRYLVKRTGEKVFLECVQDMDHENMFWYRQDPGLGLRLIYFSYDVKMKEKGDIPEGYSVSREKKERFSLILESASTNQTSMYLCASRKTAGGSSHEQYFGPGTRLTVT.

Concerning this clone itself: This sample includes further DNA sequences coding for the same CDR3. V gene TRBV7-9 combines with J gene TRBJ1-1; TRBD1 matches 9 bases. The CDR3 has 16 residues. Germline values: CDR1 SEHNR, CDR2 FQNEAQ (reference sequence). Trimming removed 0 bases from V and 6 bases from J; junction bases left unmatched: 8. The CDR3 nucleotides are TGTGCCAGCAGCTTAGCTCCACAGGGGGCCGGATCTGAAGCTTTCTTT. It specifies CASSLAPQGAGSEAFF.

The gene calls are TRBV6-5 and TRBJ1-2; D possibly corresponds to TRBD1 (6 bases). Per germline, CDR1 MNHEY and CDR2 SVGAGI. This CDR3 contains 15 residues. V lost 1 base and J lost 4, with 13 bases in between. The CDR3 DNA is TGTGCCAGCAGTTACTTAGGACAGCCGCTCTATGGCTACACCTTC. It codes for CASSYLGQPLYGYTF.

The chain employs TRBV28 and TRBJ2-5; 10 bases fit TRBD1. Germline V lookup: CDR1 MDHEN, CDR2 SYDVKM. The CDR3 totals 15 residues. V lost 5 bases, J lost 7 bases, and 10 bases stayed unmatched. The CDR3 DNA reads as TGTGCCAGCAGTCGCCAGACAGGGGGCCCTGGGACCCAGTACTTC. As protein: CASSRQTGGPGTQYF.

The V and J genes are TRBV6-6 and TRBJ2-7; tentatively, D is TRBD1 (6 bases). The CDR3 extends over 13 amino acids. Germline CDR1 reads MNHNY; CDR2 reads SVGAGI (reference sequence). Trimming stripped 10 bases from V and 6 bases from J, with 19 bases between. The CDR3 DNA is TGTGCCACCTTAAACAGGGTCGCTGCCGAGCAGTACTTC. It is translated as CATLNRVAAEQYF.

This clone was counted only a few times. The DNA for the CDR3 is TGTGCCGGTACACAGGGATCGCGTCAGCCCCAGCATTTT. Protein: CAGTQGSRQPQHF. This chain links TRBV2 with TRBJ1-5, with D possibly TRBD1 on 6 matching bases. There are 13 residues in the CDR3. Germline loops: CDR1 SNHLY, CDR2 FYNNEI. Trimming shortened V by 11 bases and J by 6 bases, and 17 bases separated the two germline ends.

The rearrangement uses TRBV21-1 and TRBJ2-7; the listed D gene, TRBD1, was not tested against the DNA. TRBV21-1 is tagged as a pseudogene. CDR3 length: 16 amino acids. The CDR3, as DNA: TGTGCCAGCAGCAAACACCTGGACACAGTTTCCTACGAGCAGTACTTC. Protein product: CASSKHLDTVSYEQYF.

This clone has a handful of counts. The chain combines TRBV5-4 with TRBJ1-4; D remains unclear. Germline CDR1 and CDR2: SGHNT and YYREEE (reference sequence). The CDR3 contains 15 residues. V lost 1 base and J lost 6, with 13 bases in between. The CDR3 DNA reads TGTGCCAGCAGCTTGTTCGCGGAGGGTGATGAAAAACTGTTTTTT. Residues: CASSLFAEGDEKLFF.

Many counts were recorded for this clone. V gene TRBV7-9 combines with J gene TRBJ2-3; D unclear. The ends were cut back, 3 bases at V and 1 base at J, with 14 bases in the middle. Germline values: CDR1 SEHNR, CDR2 FQNEAQ (reference sequence). The CDR3 totals 16 residues. The chain's CDR3 is CASSFPFDGGTDTQYF. CDR3 DNA sequence: TGTGCCAGCAGCTTCCCCTTCGACGGAGGCACAGATACGCAGTATTTT. The variable domain in full, with the rest retrieved from reference TRBV7-9 and TRBJ2-3, is DTGVSQNPRHKITKRGQNVTFRCDPISEHNRLYWYRQTLGQGPEFLTYFQNEAQLEKSRLLSDRFSAERPKGSFSTLEIQRTEQGDSAMYLCASSFPFDGGTDTQYFGPGTRLTVL.

This chain joins TRBV7-2 and TRBJ2-7; the match to TRBD2 covers 12 bases. This CDR3 is 15 amino acids long. Per germline, CDR1 SGHTA and CDR2 FQGNSA. V dropped 4 bases and J dropped 4; count of bases not matched to a gene: 5. In DNA, the CDR3 is TGTGCCAGCAGCTACCGACTAGCGGGGGCTTACGAGCAGTACTTC. Translated: CASSYRLAGAYEQYF.

The CDR3 region is CASSRETQYF. CDR3 nucleotide sequence: TGTGCCAGCAGCCGGGAGACCCAGTACTTC. This chain joins TRBV28 and TRBJ2-5; D gene uncertain. V lost 6 bases and J lost 5, with 4 bases in between. The CDR3 consists of 10 residues. Germline V gene sequence: CDR1 MDHEN, CDR2 SYDVKM. Full variable domain (rest looked up from reference TRBV28 and TRBJ2-5): DVKVTQSSRYLVKRTGEKVFLECVQDMDHENMFWYRQDPGLGLRLIYFSYDVKMKEKGDIPEGYSVSREKKERFSLILESASTNQTSMYLCASSRETQYFGPGTRLLVL.

The chain carries TRBV7-9 and TRBJ1-5, with D unresolved. Germline loops: CDR1 SEHNR, CDR2 FQNEAQ (reference sequence). The CDR3 is made up of 16 amino acids. Trimming took off 4 bases at V and 5 bases at J, with 18 bases between the two ends. CDR3 DNA: TGTGCCAGCAGCTCAACCTTAGACATGATGGATCAGCCCCAGCATTTT. Protein product: CASSSTLDMMDQPQHF. The full variable domain, its missing parts supplied by reference TRBV7-9 and TRBJ1-5, is DTGVSQNPRHKITKRGQNVTFRCDPISEHNRLYWYRQTLGQGPEFLTYFQNEAQLEKSRLLSDRFSAERPKGSFSTLEIQRTEQGDSAMYLCASSSTLDMMDQPQHFGDGTRLSIL.

This clone showed up just a few times. V is TRBV6-6 and J is TRBJ2-2; 9 bases are shared with TRBD2. The ends lost 5 bases at V and 3 bases at J; junction bases unmatched: 4. The germline gives CDR1 MNHNY, CDR2 SVGAGI (reference sequence). This CDR3 is built from 15 residues. The CDR3 nucleotides read TGTGCCAGCAGTCGAGCGGGGGGAGACACCGGGGAGCTGTTTTTT. It specifies CASSRAGGDTGELFF.

As to this clone: One junction end disagrees with the germline gene, perhaps due to a read error. The chain links TRBV7-9 to TRBJ2-7; a possible D gene is TRBD1 (6 bases). This CDR3 region has 13 residues. Per germline, CDR1 SEHNR and CDR2 FQNEAQ (reference sequence). Written as DNA, the CDR3 is TGTTCCAGCAGCGCCGAGGGGGCCTACGAGCAGTACTTC. Encoded protein: CSSSAEGAYEQYF. The full variable domain, rest sourced from reference TRBV7-9 and TRBJ2-7, is DTGVSQNPRHKITKRGQNVTFRCDPISEHNRLYWYRQTLGQGPEFLTYFQNEAQLEKSRLLSDRFSAERPKGSFSTLEIQRTEQGDSAMYLCSSSAEGAYEQYFGPGTRLTVT.

This clone was counted once. This rearrangement joins TRBV5-1 to TRBJ2-3; 11 bases line up with TRBD2. In germline, CDR1 is SGHRS, CDR2 YFSETQ. CDR3 length: 16 amino acids. J gave up 4 bases and V 4 bases, and 8 bases lay outside the gene matches. DNA of the CDR3: TGCGCCAGCAGCCCGAACCTAGCGGGGGGATCAGATACGCAGTATTTT. This encodes CASSPNLAGGSDTQYF.

This CDR3 is CASSTGFNTEAFF. DNA for the CDR3: TGCGCCAGCAGTACAGGGTTTAACACTGAAGCTTTCTTT. The V call is TRBV10-1, the J call TRBJ1-1; TRBD1 is a possible D gene (6 bases). With 5 bases removed from V and 2 bases from J, the gap between germline ends came to 9 bases. CDR3 size: 13 residues. CDR1 WNHNN and CDR2 SYGVQD come from the germline V gene (reference sequence).

The CDR3 nucleotides read TGTGCCTGGACTACAGGACAGGGTAGATTTTATGGCTACACCTTC. This translates into CAWTTGQGRFYGYTF. The V gene is TRBV30, the J gene TRBJ1-2; 8 nucleotides line up with TRBD1. The CDR3 runs to 15 residues. The germline gives CDR1 GTSNPN, CDR2 SVGIG (reference sequence). Trimming removed 4 bases from V and 5 bases from J; junction bases left unmatched: 12.

The chain has TRBV29-1 and TRBJ2-1; maybe TRBD2 (5 bases). The CDR3 covers 12 residues. The ends were cut back, 3 bases at V and 12 bases at J, with 15 bases in the middle. In germline, CDR1 is SQVTM, CDR2 ANQGSEA. CDR3 protein: CSVDEGPTRQFF. The DNA for the CDR3 is TGCAGCGTTGACGAGGGCCCAACCCGGCAGTTCTTC.

V gene TRBV7-2 combines with J gene TRBJ2-4; tentative D call: TRBD2 (5 bases). Trimming pared 1 base from V and 0 bases from J, leaving 10 bases between. This CDR3 is 16 amino acids long. Germline loops: CDR1 SGHTA, CDR2 FQGNSA. CDR3 sequence (DNA): TGTGCCAGCAGCTTAGTGGCAGGACTAGCCAAAAACATTCAGTACTTC. As protein: CASSLVAGLAKNIQYF.

CDR3 residues: CASNEGNTEAFF. The CDR3 DNA follows: TGTGCCAGTAATGAGGGGAACACTGAAGCTTTCTTT. The V call is TRBV19, the J call TRBJ1-1; no reliable D call. This CDR3 region has 12 residues. V lost 7 bases and J 1 base, leaving 7 bases between the germline ends. Per germline, CDR1 LNHDA and CDR2 SQIVND (reference sequence).

This clone is labeled medium-sized. The chain links TRBV6-1 to TRBJ1-1; 7 bases align to TRBD1. Germline CDR1 reads MNHNS; CDR2 reads SASEGT. This CDR3 has 15 residues. Trimming at V came to 4 bases and at J to 4 bases, leaving 9 bases not matched to a gene. In DNA, the CDR3 is TGTGCCAGCAGTGCCAAGGGGGCAGAGAGCACTGAAGCTTTCTTT. Translating gives CASSAKGAESTEAFF.

The J gene is TRBJ2-5, the V gene TRBV5-5; a weak D match, TRBD2 (6 bases). Trimming removed 0 bases from V and 5 bases from J, with 8 bases in between. Looked up from germline, CDR1 is SGHKS and CDR2 is YYEKEE (reference sequence). The CDR3 runs to 13 residues. The CDR3 DNA follows: TGTGCCAGCAGCTTGGTGGGGAGGGAGACCCAGTACTTC. This encodes CASSLVGRETQYF.

The V gene is TRBV18, the J gene TRBJ2-7; the match to TRBD2 covers 8 bases. Trimming took 6 bases from V and 4 from J; bases not matched to a gene: 5. The germline V gene has CDR1 KGHSH and CDR2 LQKENI. This CDR3 region has 13 residues. The CDR3 DNA sequence: TGTGCCAGCTCCCAATCGGGAGGGTACGAGCAGTACTTC. Translated: CASSQSGGYEQYF.